The following is a TCR beta chain sequence with its context. MiXCR, run by TCRdb on the RT-PCR reads, gives a single entry per CDR3 protein. The profile covers 500,000 to 550,000 distinct CDR3 sequences, with approximately 24% appearing a single time and roughly 2.8% taken by the ten largest. These data belong to a study of response to subunit inactivated influenza vaccine. Germline V gives CDR1 DFQATT, CDR2 SNEGSKA (reference sequence). V lost 7 bases and J lost 0, with 18 bases in between. The CDR3 runs to 15 residues. These data are also associated with another study on T cells expressing NK-cell markers. That paper notes: The TCR beta cDNA came from 5'RACE template switching with UMIs.

The receptor was derived from a man aged 50-59 years who received an inactivated influenza vaccine. V is TRBV20-1 and J is TRBJ1-2; D remains unclear. The sequencing used CD4+ T cells sorted from PBMCs, collected about 12 days after vaccination. CDR3 in DNA: TGCAGTGTACTTCCCGTCGGGGAGGCTAACTATGGCTACACCTTC. This encodes CSVLPVGEANYGYTF.